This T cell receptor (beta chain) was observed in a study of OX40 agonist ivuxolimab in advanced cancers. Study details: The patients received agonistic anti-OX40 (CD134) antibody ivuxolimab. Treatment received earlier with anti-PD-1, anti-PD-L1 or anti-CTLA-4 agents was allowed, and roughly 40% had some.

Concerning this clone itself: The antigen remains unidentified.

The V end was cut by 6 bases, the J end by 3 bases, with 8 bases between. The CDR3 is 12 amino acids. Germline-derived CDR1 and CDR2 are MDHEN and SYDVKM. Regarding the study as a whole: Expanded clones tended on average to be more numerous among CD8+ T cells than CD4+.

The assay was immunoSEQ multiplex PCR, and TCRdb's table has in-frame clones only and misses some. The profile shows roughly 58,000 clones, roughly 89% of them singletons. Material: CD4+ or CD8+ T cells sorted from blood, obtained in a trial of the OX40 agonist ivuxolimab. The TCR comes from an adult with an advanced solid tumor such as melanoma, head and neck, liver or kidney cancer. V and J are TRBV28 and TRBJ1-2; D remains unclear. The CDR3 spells CASRTADYGYTF. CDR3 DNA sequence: TGTGCCAGCAGGACCGCCGACTATGGCTACACCTTC.